Each of the 13 T cell receptor beta chains below was sequenced from the same sample in a study of shared clonotypes between healthy human individuals. The protocol was immunoSEQ multiplex PCR, while the TCRdb copy is restricted to in-frame clones and leaves out a portion. The sample includes roughly 2.5 million clones, more than 90% of them seen just once. The sequencing sample was made of naive CD4+ T cells sorted from blood. As for subset: CD45RA+ positively selected. Receptors originate from a man aged 18 to 30 in good health.

The chain links TRBV28 to TRBJ2-7, with TRBD2 identical over 7 bases. The V gene's germline CDR1 is MDHEN and CDR2 SYDVKM. V lost 6 bases, J lost 8 bases, and 7 bases stayed unmatched. The CDR3 covers 12 residues. Here the CDR3 reads CASSGRGGQQYF. CDR3 nucleotides: TGTGCCAGCAGCGGTCGGGGAGGGCAGCAGTACTTC.

V gene TRBV12-5 combines with J gene TRBJ2-7; 9 bases fit TRBD2. V trimming: 4 bases; J trimming: 1 base; junction bases outside the gene matches: 11. This CDR3 is 17 amino acids long. Germline loops: CDR1 LGHNT, CDR2 FRNRAP. The CDR3 DNA reads TGTGCTAGTGGTTCCCGTAGCGGGAGTGCCGGGTCCTACGAGCAGTACTTC. Its translation: CASGSRSGSAGSYEQYF.

The chain is built from TRBV19 and TRBJ2-1, with a possible D match to TRBD1 (5 bases). Germline CDR1 is LNHDA and CDR2 is SQIVND (reference sequence). V lost 4 bases to trimming and J lost 10 bases, with 11 bases between them. The CDR3 consists of 12 residues. The CDR3 is CASSTNHREQFF. The CDR3 DNA reads TGTGCCAGTAGTACAAACCACAGGGAGCAGTTCTTC.

This chain connects TRBV2 to TRBJ1-5; 8 nucleotides align to TRBD1. Germline-derived CDR1 and CDR2 are SNHLY and FYNNEI. The CDR3 has 18 residues. The J segment lost 2 bases and the V segment lost 1 base, leaving 10 bases of the junction unmatched. The chain's CDR3 is CASSEEEDRVYGNQPQHF. DNA for the CDR3: TGTGCCAGCAGTGAAGAGGAGGACAGGGTTTACGGCAATCAGCCCCAGCATTTT. Full variable domain (remainder filled in from reference TRBV2 and TRBJ1-5): EPEVTQTPSHQVTQMGQEVILRCVPISNHLYFYWYRQILGQKVEFLVSFYNNEISEKSEIFDDQFSVERPDGSNFTLKIRSTKLEDSAMYFCASSEEEDRVYGNQPQHFGDGTRLSIL.

The chain employs TRBV5-5 and TRBJ1-1; TRBD1 agrees at 7 bases. Losses at the gene ends were 4 bases for V and 7 bases for J; bases not matched to a gene: 10. The germline gives CDR1 SGHKS, CDR2 YYEKEE (reference sequence). The CDR3 spans 14 residues. The CDR3: CASSRAGTDYEAFF. CDR3 sequence (DNA): TGTGCCAGCAGCCGCGCCGGGACAGATTATGAAGCTTTCTTT.

This clone has only one observation. The gene calls are TRBV2 and TRBJ1-4; D is undetermined. CDR1 SNHLY and CDR2 FYNNEI come from the germline V gene. Trimming pared 5 bases from V and 4 bases from J, leaving 14 bases between. The CDR3 is 15 amino acids. The CDR3 here is CASSRIGVINEKLFF. Written as DNA, the CDR3 is TGTGCCAGCAGTCGGATTGGGGTGATTAATGAAAAACTGTTTTTT.

J is TRBJ1-1 and V is TRBV2; D not resolved. V lost 7 bases and J lost 7, with 16 bases in between. The V gene's germline CDR1 is SNHLY and CDR2 FYNNEI. The CDR3 consists of 13 residues. This CDR3 is CASNPSSGGEAFF. The CDR3 region has the DNA TGTGCCAGCAATCCATCGAGCGGCGGTGAAGCTTTCTTT.

The chain couples TRBV9 to TRBJ2-3; D is possibly TRBD2 (5 bases). Germline-derived CDR1 and CDR2 are SGDLS and YYNGEE. Trimming removed 0 bases at V and 0 bases at J, with 11 bases between. The CDR3 consists of 16 residues. The CDR3 region has the DNA TGTGCCAGCAGCGTAGGAGTAGCGTCTAGCACAGATACGCAGTATTTT. This sequence encodes CASSVGVASSTDTQYF.

The chain carries TRBV7-8 and TRBJ2-3; D perhaps matches TRBD2 (5 bases). CDR3 length equals 19 residues. Trimming removed 6 bases from V and 0 bases from J, with 25 bases in between. The germline V gene has CDR1 SGHVS and CDR2 FQNEAQ. In nucleotides, the CDR3 is TGTGCCAGCAGGCCCTCCCGCGTGGTGAGGGAACGGAGCACAGATACGCAGTATTTT. Its protein is CASRPSRVVRERSTDTQYF.

This clone was recorded once. This rearrangement joins TRBV30 to TRBJ2-7, with 9 nucleotides matching TRBD2. This CDR3 region has 14 residues. CDR1 and CDR2 from the germline V gene are GTSNPN and SVGIG (reference sequence). Trimming cost V 3 bases and J 6 bases; bases outside gene matches: 9. CDR3 in amino acids: CAWRLAGARREQYF. In nucleotides, the CDR3 is TGTGCCTGGAGGTTAGCGGGGGCCAGACGCGAGCAGTACTTC.

This clone was detected only a few times. The chain joins TRBV20-1 to TRBJ1-1; D remains unclear. Germline V CDR1 and CDR2: DFQATT, SNEGSKA (reference sequence). V gave up 4 bases and J gave up 4 bases, with 4 bases separating them. There are 10 residues in the CDR3. CDR3 region: CSAMATEAFF. CDR3 DNA sequence: TGCAGTGCTATGGCCACTGAAGCTTTCTTT.

The V call is TRBV6-1, the J call TRBJ1-5, with D perhaps TRBD1 (5 bases). Germline CDR1 MNHNS, CDR2 SASEGT. This CDR3 contains 14 residues. Trimming removed 4 bases from V and 3 bases from J, with 10 bases in between. The CDR3 loop reads CASSGGDVNQPQHF. The CDR3 DNA follows: TGTGCCAGCAGTGGGGGGGATGTCAATCAGCCCCAGCATTTT.

As to this clone: The sample carries other DNA sequences with the same CDR3. The rearrangement uses TRBV11-2 and TRBJ1-1, with D unclear. This CDR3 is built from 13 residues. V lost 1 base, J lost 1 base, and 4 bases lay in between. The germline V gene has CDR1 SGHAT and CDR2 FQNNGV. The CDR3 protein is CASSLARNTEAFF. Here the CDR3 DNA reads TGTGCCAGCAGCTTAGCACGGAACACTGAAGCTTTCTTT.